Listed here are 7 T cell receptor beta chains from one sample, sequenced in a study of T cells in Graves' hyperthyroidism and ophthalmopathy. TCR beta CDR3 region amplification was performed from RNA transcripts. In the first-round RT-PCR of the TCR CDR3, the HTBI primer set was used. TCRdb analysed the multiplex PCR reads with MiXCR anew, one entry per CDR3 protein. The sample lists roughly 840,000 distinct CDR3 sequences; roughly 40% were seen once. The sequencing input was blood. Source of these receptors: a man between 18 and 29 years old with Graves' hyperthyroidism.

In its sample, this clonotype was seen a few times. The V gene is TRBV7-8, the J gene TRBJ1-2; D is undetermined. The CDR3 covers 13 residues. Germline values: CDR1 SGHVS, CDR2 FQNEAQ. V lost 1 base and J 2 bases, leaving 5 bases between the germline ends. Here the CDR3 DNA reads TGTGCCAGCAGCTTAGGGATGAACTATGGCTACACCTTC. It translates to CASSLGMNYGYTF.

Many counts were recorded for this clonotype. The chain couples TRBV10-3 to TRBJ1-2; D is possibly TRBD1 (5 bases). Germline values: CDR1 ENHRY, CDR2 SYGVKD. The CDR3 consists of 14 residues. V lost 2 bases, J lost 4 bases, and 11 bases lay in between. The CDR3 DNA reads TGTGCCATCAGTGAGAAGGGGCGCGGCTATGGCTACACCTTC. This codes for CAISEKGRGYGYTF.

V usage is TRBV20-1 and J usage is TRBJ2-7; D may match TRBD1 or TRBD2 (7 bases each). Germline V lookup: CDR1 DFQATT, CDR2 SNEGSKA (reference sequence). The CDR3 runs 13 residues. Trimming removed 3 bases from V and 4 bases from J, with 13 bases in between. CDR3: CSASYRGGYEQYF. In nucleotides, the CDR3 is TGCAGTGCTAGCTACAGGGGAGGGTACGAGCAGTACTTC.

The V and J genes are TRBV5-8 and TRBJ2-5, with 7 bases that match TRBD1. Germline V CDR1 and CDR2: SGHTS, YDEGEE. J lost 1 base, V lost 4 bases, and 7 bases had no gene match. The CDR3 contains 15 residues. DNA of the CDR3: TGTGCCAGCAGCCCTCAGGGACAGACCCAAGAGACCCAGTACTTC. Protein: CASSPQGQTQETQYF.

V usage is TRBV2 and J usage is TRBJ1-6; D is uncertain. This CDR3 is built from 13 residues. Germline CDR1 and CDR2: SNHLY and FYNNEI. V lost 7 bases and J lost 2, with 6 bases in between. CDR3 residues: CASTGAYNSPLHF. CDR3 bases: TGTGCCAGCACAGGCGCCTATAATTCACCCCTCCACTTT.

The chain joins TRBV20-1 to TRBJ2-7, with 12 bases matching TRBD2. V shed 4 bases and J 10 bases; nucleotides not matched to a gene: 8. The length of the CDR3 is 13 residues. The germline V gene has CDR1 DFQATT and CDR2 SNEGSKA (reference sequence). As DNA, the CDR3 is TGCAGTGCTACCCGGACTAGCGGGAAACCTCAGTACTTC. Translated: CSATRTSGKPQYF.

This clonotype appeared a few times. The rearrangement links TRBV20-1 to TRBJ2-2; a possible D gene is TRBD1 (6 bases). Looked up from germline, CDR1 is DFQATT and CDR2 is SNEGSKA (reference sequence). The CDR3 contains 14 residues. Trimming left V 6 bases short and J 0 bases short, with 11 bases between. CDR3 loop: CSAERGTNTGELFF. The CDR3 bases are TGCAGTGCGGAGAGGGGGACGAACACCGGGGAGCTGTTTTTT.